This T cell receptor (beta chain) was sequenced in a study of Graves' ophthalmopathy and Graves' hyperthyroidism. Germline assignment: CDR1 SGHTS and CDR2 YDEGEE. Trimming stripped 3 bases from V and 0 bases from J, with 10 bases between. This CDR3 spans 14 amino acids. Amplification targeted the TCR beta CDR3 regions, with RNA transcripts as the source material. HTBI primers served in a first-round RT-PCR, which a second-round multiplex PCR followed. TCRdb ran MiXCR on the multiplex PCR reads and lists one entry per CDR3 protein. The table lists 500,000 to 700,000 distinct CDR3 sequences, roughly 40% of them singletons, with 3.5% to 5% in the top ten. Overall study findings and caveats: Clonotypes were expanded in thyroid at above 0.001 frequency, and most also appeared in blood.

This clonotype was observed many times. The antigen is unknown. Aged 18 to 65, the patients with hyperthyroidism had under 2 months' duration and were newly diagnosed. Specimen: peripheral blood or thyroid tissue (not recorded which). This receptor was taken from an adult man with Graves' hyperthyroidism. The chain combines TRBV5-8 with TRBJ2-7; D uncertain. CDR3 nucleotides: TGTGCCAGCAGCTCCTTAGACCTCTCCTACGAGCAGTACTTC. Translation gives CASSSLDLSYEQYF. The whole variable domain, remainder taken from reference TRBV5-8 and TRBJ2-7, is EAGVTQSPTHLIKTRGQQATLRCSPISGHTSVYWYQQALGLGLQFLLWYDEGEERNRGNFPPRFSGRQFPNYSSELNVNALELEDSALYLCASSSLDLSYEQYFGPGTRLTVT.